The T cell receptor beta chain described here comes from a study of blood T cell repertoires in COVID-19. Whole-study context: Whether acute or convalescent, the COVID-19 samples came from the United States, Italy and Spain.

The CDR3 length is 16 residues. Deletions cut 1 base from V and 4 bases from J, with 14 bases between. CDR1 LGHDT and CDR2 YNNKEL come from the germline V gene (reference sequence). Sequenced by immunoSEQ multiplex PCR; TCRdb stores in-frame clones only, minus some. The sample carries about 210,000 clones, 84% recorded once. Material for sequencing was peripheral blood. The clonotype originates from a woman aged 50 to 65 with active or convalescent COVID-19. This chain joins TRBV3-1 (or the pseudogene TRBV3-2) and TRBJ1-3; no firm D call. DNA of the CDR3: TGTGCCAGCAGCCAAGCTCGGAAACCCGGGGGAAACACCATATATTTT. Protein: CASSQARKPGGNTIYF.